These 20 T cell receptor beta chains share one sample of origin, sequenced in a study of cytomegalovirus exposure and HLA in healthy donors. Here immunoSEQ multiplex PCR was the method, and the copy in TCRdb shows in-frame clones only, minus some. The repertoire holds about 130,000 clones, 90% to 96% seen once, with 1.5% to 2% in the top ten. The sample consisted of PBMCs. These receptors all come from a man aged 18 to 30 in good health and CMV-seronegative.

The chain has TRBV11-2 and TRBJ1-1; D is possibly TRBD1 (6 bases). Trimming removed 3 bases from V and 0 bases from J, with 17 bases in between. CDR1 and CDR2 from the germline V gene are SGHAT and FQNNGV. The CDR3 runs 17 residues. CDR3 protein: CASSFGQRAGMNTEAFF. The CDR3 DNA reads as TGTGCCAGCAGCTTCGGACAGAGGGCAGGGATGAACACTGAAGCTTTCTTT.

This chain links TRBV11-1 with TRBJ1-1; possible D gene TRBD1, 5 bases. Germline loops: CDR1 SGHAT, CDR2 FQDESV (reference sequence). The CDR3 has 15 amino acids. Trimming removed 5 bases at V and 2 bases at J, with 15 bases between. The CDR3 spells CASSPLSGGNTEAFF. The CDR3 nucleotides are TGTGCCAGCAGCCCTTTATCCGGGGGAAACACTGAAGCTTTCTTT. Combining the CDR3 with reference TRBV11-1 and TRBJ1-1 gives the whole variable domain EAEVAQSPRYKITEKSQAVAFWCDPISGHATLYWYRQILGQGPELLVQFQDESVVDDSQLPKDRFSAERLKGVDSTLKIQPAELGDSAMYLCASSPLSGGNTEAFFGQGTRLTVV.

V usage is TRBV18 and J usage is TRBJ1-3; 7 bases are a match to TRBD1. V gave up 3 bases and J gave up 2 bases; unmatched junction bases: 1. Germline loops: CDR1 KGHSH, CDR2 LQKENI. This CDR3 region has 14 residues. CDR3 sequence: CASSPGTAGNTIYF. CDR3 sequence (DNA): TGTGCCAGCTCACCCGGGACAGCTGGAAACACCATATATTTT.

The chain combines TRBV27 with TRBJ1-5; D is unresolved. This CDR3 is 17 amino acids long. Trimming stripped 4 bases from V and 0 bases from J, with 16 bases between. In germline, CDR1 is MNHEY, CDR2 SMNVEV (reference sequence). CDR3 protein: CASSSQSGFFSNQPQHF. Here the CDR3 DNA reads TGTGCCAGCAGTTCCCAATCCGGGTTTTTTAGCAATCAGCCCCAGCATTTT.

This chain joins TRBV6-5 and TRBJ2-7; TRBD2 aligns across 7 bases. V was clipped by 0 bases and J by 2 bases; unmatched bases: 4. The germline V gene encodes CDR1 MNHEY and CDR2 SVGAGI. This CDR3 has 15 amino acids. Here the CDR3 DNA reads TGTGCCAGCAGTTACTCCAGGAGCGGGACCTACGAGCAGTACTTC. It translates to CASSYSRSGTYEQYF.

This clone was found once. V gene TRBV11-2 combines with J gene TRBJ2-1; tentative D call: TRBD1 (6 bases). The CDR3 runs to 13 residues. Trimming pared 1 base from V and 15 bases from J, leaving 16 bases between. CDR1 is SGHAT and CDR2 is FQNNGV in the germline V gene. This chain's CDR3 is CASSLVGDTKRFF. Written as DNA, the CDR3 is TGTGCCAGCAGCTTAGTGGGGGACACTAAAAGGTTCTTC.

The chain employs TRBV28 and TRBJ2-7, with D possibly TRBD2 on 7 matching bases. The germline V and J ends were trimmed by 7 bases and 5 bases, with 18 bases remaining between them. This CDR3 comprises 14 residues. Germline-derived CDR1 and CDR2 are MDHEN and SYDVKM. CDR3 residues: CASKGGGSLNEQYF. CDR3 coding DNA: TGTGCCAGCAAAGGGGGAGGGAGTCTTAACGAGCAGTACTTC.

The CDR3 reads CASSGRTVDTEAFF. The CDR3 coding sequence is TGTGCCAGCAGCGGCCGGACAGTTGACACTGAAGCTTTCTTT. The chain is built from TRBV7-2 and TRBJ1-1; the D gene is possibly TRBD1 (6 bases). Per germline, CDR1 SGHTA and CDR2 FQGNSA. The length of the CDR3 is 14 residues. V lost 5 bases and J lost 3, with 13 bases in between.

In DNA form, the CDR3 reads TGCAGCGCATCGACAGGGAACGAAAAACTGTTTTTT. Translation gives CSASTGNEKLFF. The genes are TRBV29-1 and TRBJ1-4; TRBD1 matches 7 bases. Germline CDR1 SQVTM, CDR2 ANQGSEA. The CDR3 is made up of 12 amino acids. Trimming removed 7 bases from V and 8 bases from J; junction bases left unmatched: 7. Based on the CDR3 plus reference TRBV29-1 and TRBJ1-4, the full variable domain is SAVISQKPSRDICQRGTSLTIQCQVDSQVTMMFWYRQQPGQSLTLIATANQGSEATYESGFVIDKFPISRPNLTFSTLTVSNMSPEDSSIYLCSASTGNEKLFFGSGTQLSVL.

The V and J genes are TRBV19 and TRBJ2-1; possibly TRBD2 for D (6 bases). V lost 3 bases, J lost 1 base, and 16 bases lay in between. The CDR3 runs to 17 residues. Germline V gene sequence: CDR1 LNHDA, CDR2 SQIVND (reference sequence). This chain's CDR3 is CASSIASGALSYNEQFF. CDR3 DNA: TGTGCCAGTAGTATCGCCTCGGGAGCGCTTTCCTACAATGAGCAGTTCTTC.

This clone was detected only once. The chain recombines TRBV7-9 with TRBJ2-2; the match to TRBD2 covers 9 bases. The V gene end was trimmed by 3 bases and the J gene end by 2 bases; junction bases not matched to a gene: 1. The CDR3 sequence is 15 residues long. Germline CDR1 is SEHNR and CDR2 is FQNEAQ (reference sequence). CDR3 sequence (DNA): TGTGCCAGCAGCTTGGGACTAGCCAACACCGGGGAGCTGTTTTTT. It yields the protein CASSLGLANTGELFF.

This chain connects TRBV11-2 to TRBJ1-2; D gene unclear. V lost 2 bases, J lost 3 bases, and 7 bases lay in between. Germline V gene lookup returns CDR1 SGHAT and CDR2 FQNNGV. There are 13 residues in the CDR3. CDR3: CASSLRRDYGYTF. In nucleotides, the CDR3 is TGTGCCAGCAGCTTACGGAGGGACTATGGCTACACCTTC. Variable domain in full (rest from reference TRBV11-2 and TRBJ1-2): EAGVAQSPRYKIIEKRQSVAFWCNPISGHATLYWYQQILGQGPKLLIQFQNNGVVDDSQLPKDRFSAERLKGVDSTLKIQPAKLEDSAVYLCASSLRRDYGYTFGSGTRLTVV.

DNA for the CDR3: TGTGCCAGCAGCTTAACGGCGACTAGCGGGGGGACAGATACGCAGTATTTT. Translation: CASSLTATSGGTDTQYF. The gene calls are TRBV7-3 and TRBJ2-3, with 13 bases matching TRBD2. The J segment lost 3 bases and the V segment lost 0 bases, leaving 3 bases of the junction unmatched. The CDR3 loop spans 17 amino acids. Germline V gene lookup returns CDR1 SGHTA and CDR2 FQGTGA.

V usage is TRBV2 and J usage is TRBJ2-7, with 7 bases matching TRBD2. The CDR3 has 15 amino acids. V lost 4 bases to trimming and J lost 4 bases; unmatched junction nucleotides: 10. Germline CDR1 is SNHLY and CDR2 is FYNNEI. CDR3 DNA sequence: TGTGCCAGCAGTGTAGGCGGGGGAAGCGGGTACGAGCAGTACTTC. It yields the protein CASSVGGGSGYEQYF. The whole variable domain, filled in from reference TRBV2 and TRBJ2-7, reads EPEVTQTPSHQVTQMGQEVILRCVPISNHLYFYWYRQILGQKVEFLVSFYNNEISEKSEIFDDQFSVERPDGSNFTLKIRSTKLEDSAMYFCASSVGGGSGYEQYFGPGTRLTVT.

J is TRBJ1-2 and V is TRBV28; 7 bases fit TRBD1. With V trimmed by 5 bases and J by 5 bases, 20 bases remained unmatched. Looked up from germline, CDR1 is MDHEN and CDR2 is SYDVKM. The CDR3 covers 18 residues. CDR3 coding DNA: TGTGCCAGCAGTGGCGACAGGGACGTTTCCCCCATAGGTTATGGCTACACCTTC. Its translation is CASSGDRDVSPIGYGYTF.

The chain employs TRBV7-6 and TRBJ2-1; no clear D. CDR1 SGHVS and CDR2 FNYEAQ come from the germline V gene. Between the trimmed V and J ends, which lost 3 bases and 3 bases, there was a span of 12 bases. The CDR3 consists of 15 residues. CDR3 nucleotide sequence: TGTGCCAGCAGCTTTTTCAGTCCGGGCTACAATGAGCAGTTCTTC. This gives the protein CASSFFSPGYNEQFF.

The chain has TRBV11-2 and TRBJ1-5; the match to TRBD1 covers 9 bases. The CDR3 covers 17 residues. The trim removed 1 base at V and 0 bases at J, leaving 4 bases unmatched. Germline-derived CDR1 and CDR2 are SGHAT and FQNNGV. CDR3 nucleotides: TGTGCCAGCAGCTTAGGACAGGGGGAATATAGCAATCAGCCCCAGCATTTT. Its protein product is CASSLGQGEYSNQPQHF.

The chain joins TRBV7-9 to TRBJ2-7, with 10 bases aligning to TRBD2. The CDR3 runs to 15 residues. With V trimmed by 2 bases and J by 5 bases, 6 bases remained unmatched. Germline CDR1 reads SEHNR; CDR2 reads FQNEAQ (reference sequence). The CDR3 reads CASSLRAGGFDEQYF. In DNA, the CDR3 is TGTGCCAGCAGCTTAAGAGCGGGAGGGTTCGACGAGCAGTACTTC. The variable domain in full, with the rest retrieved from reference TRBV7-9 and TRBJ2-7, is DTGVSQNPRHKITKRGQNVTFRCDPISEHNRLYWYRQTLGQGPEFLTYFQNEAQLEKSRLLSDRFSAERPKGSFSTLEIQRTEQGDSAMYLCASSLRAGGFDEQYFGPGTRLTVT.

V is TRBV11-2 and J is TRBJ2-7, with 8 bases that match TRBD2. V shed 1 base, J shed 2 bases, and the junction held 4 bases outside the gene matches. Germline V gene sequence: CDR1 SGHAT, CDR2 FQNNGV. The CDR3 is made up of 15 amino acids. In DNA, the CDR3 is TGTGCCAGCAGCTTAGCGGGGGGGGTGGCCTACGAGCAGTACTTC. Translated: CASSLAGGVAYEQYF.

This chain joins TRBV28 and TRBJ2-5, with TRBD2 identical over 7 bases. The germline V gene has CDR1 MDHEN and CDR2 SYDVKM. CDR3 length: 15 residues. J gave up 5 bases and V 4 bases, and 10 bases lay outside the gene matches. The CDR3 is CASSSPSGGSETQYF. The CDR3 nucleotides are TGTGCCAGCAGTTCCCCCTCAGGCGGGAGTGAGACCCAGTACTTC.